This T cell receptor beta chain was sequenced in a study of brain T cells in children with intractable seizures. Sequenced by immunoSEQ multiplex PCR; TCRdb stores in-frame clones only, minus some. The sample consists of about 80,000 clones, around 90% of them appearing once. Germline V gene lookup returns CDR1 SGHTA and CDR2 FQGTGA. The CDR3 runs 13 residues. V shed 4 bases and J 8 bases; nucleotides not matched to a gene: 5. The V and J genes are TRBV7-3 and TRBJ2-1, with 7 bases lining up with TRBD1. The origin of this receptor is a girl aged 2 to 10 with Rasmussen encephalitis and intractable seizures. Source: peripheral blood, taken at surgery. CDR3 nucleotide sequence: TGTGCCAGCAGCTCATACAGGGGAGATGAGCAGTTCTTC. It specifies CASSSYRGDEQFF.